The text below deals with one TCR beta chain. Its target antigen remains unknown. No per-base quality is available; no much larger clone lies one base away. This sample was included in a study of T cell responses to AZD1222 COVID-19 vaccine (TCRdb year 2021). Regarding the complete study: AZD1222 recipients given second doses at about 4 weeks or at about 12 weeks were pooled, since spike-specific TCR depth and breadth were not found to differ between the two schedules. TCR sequencing covered more than 230 trial participants: 207 given two doses of AZD1222 and about 26 given two doses of MenACWY control vaccine. Enrollment into the trials was organized by age into subgroups of 18-55, 56-69 and 70-plus years, and those subgroups contained approximately 160, 26 and 62 TCR-sequenced participants, respectively.

V is reduced by 3 bases and J by 6 bases, leaving a spacing of 14 bases between them. CDR1 and CDR2 were assigned from the germline V gene (reference sequence) as GTSNPN and SVGIG. Spanning cysteine to phenylalanine, the CDR3 consists of 13 amino acids. Here the CDR3 DNA is all that survives: 39 bases in frame from base 1. The CDR3 regions of human TCRbeta chains were analyzed by immunosequencing. The study's processing was this. Repertoire TCRs were matched against a reference library of SARS-CoV-2-specific TCRs generated with the MIRA antigen-specificity platform. Breadth meant the fraction of unique TCRs that were SARS-CoV-2-associated, whereas depth meant the fraction of total T cells that were SARS-CoV-2-associated. Using the MIRA data, each spike-specific TCR was mapped to the spike region that the TCR reacts to and placed in a CD4 or CD8 class. Log10-transformed breadth and depth values were compared by one-way ANOVA with Sidak's multiple comparisons tests. In TCRdb, the immuneACCESS table is reduced to in-frame sequences with V and J assigned. These tables do not hold every clone; where another copy was compared, an unresolved V gene accounts for under half, and the others remain unexplained. V, J and clone size are taken as reported in that table, and D and trimming were inferred from the DNA itself. The sample data list about 99,000 clones, and approximately 87% of these were observed just once. 2.8% of the sample rests with the top ten.

The sample's time point label, decoded: baseline before first vaccination. The vaccinee samples were drawn from two UK trials, COV001 and COV002, one of which was a single-blind randomized controlled phase 2/3 trial testing AZD1222 (ChAdOx1 nCoV-19) in healthy adults. Trial participant PBMC samples were collected at day 0 and day 28 after the second dose for TCRbeta chain sequencing. What the research found in general, with its limitations: Conclusions about previously exposed vaccinees are limited because only five or six AZD1222 recipients were SARS-CoV-2 seropositive at baseline. In the small 56-69-year group, the increase in depth fell short of significance, most likely because of low power. The vaccine-associated CD4 TCRs covered the entire spike protein, and the dominant responses fell in regions 160-218 and 743-854. Participants were mostly white British and included more females than males, and it was suggested by the authors that clonal diversity may have been underestimated. After two AZD1222 doses, both the breadth and the depth of spike-specific TCRs were significantly higher than at day 0 and than in MenACWY recipients. Epitopes outside the regions mutated in the B.1.351 and B.1.1.7 variants were reportedly recognized by nearly half of the unique spike-specific TCRs. Because no day 14 peak-response samples were available, repertoires were characterized only after the peak T cell response.

This specimen was peripheral blood, taken on day 0 of AZD1222 vaccination. The rearrangement combines TRBV30 with TRBJ1-2, and TRBD1 may be the D gene, going by 6 matching bases. This clonotype was obtained from an adult in good health. Read as DNA, the sequence is TGTGCCTGGAGACCTTCAGGGGATGATGGCTACACCTTC. This codes for CAWRPSGDDGYTF.